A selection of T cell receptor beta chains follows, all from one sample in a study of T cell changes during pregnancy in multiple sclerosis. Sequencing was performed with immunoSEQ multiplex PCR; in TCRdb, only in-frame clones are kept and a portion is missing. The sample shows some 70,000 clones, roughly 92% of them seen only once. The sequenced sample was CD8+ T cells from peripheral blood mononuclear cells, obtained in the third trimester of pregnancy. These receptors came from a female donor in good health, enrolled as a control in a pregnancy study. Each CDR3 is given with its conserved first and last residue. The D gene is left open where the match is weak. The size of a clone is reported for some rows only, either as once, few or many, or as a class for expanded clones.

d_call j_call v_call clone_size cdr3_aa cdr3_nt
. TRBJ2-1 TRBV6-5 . CASSTGLRYNEQFF TGTGCCAGCAGTACGGGACTCAGATACAATGAGCAGTTCTTC
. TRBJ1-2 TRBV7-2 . CASSYGNNYGYTF TGTGCCAGCAGCTACGGGAATAACTATGGCTACACCTTC
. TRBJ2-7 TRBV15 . CATAWAQGTLYEQYF TGTGCCACCGCCTGGGCGCAGGGAACATTGTACGAGCAGTACTTC
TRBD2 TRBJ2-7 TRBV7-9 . CASSAGGADDEQYF TGTGCCAGCAGCGCGGGGGGGGCAGATGACGAGCAGTACTTC
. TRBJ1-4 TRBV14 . CASSQGPPRASLDNEKLFF TGTGCCAGCAGCCAAGGCCCCCCCAGGGCGAGTTTGGATAATGAAAAACTGTTTTTT
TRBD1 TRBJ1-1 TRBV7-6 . CASSLHDRGTEAFF TGTGCCAGCAGCTTACATGACAGGGGGACTGAAGCTTTCTTT
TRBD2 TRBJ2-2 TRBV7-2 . CASSLDRDGGIPGELFF TGTGCCAGCAGCCTAGATAGAGACGGGGGGATCCCCGGGGAGCTGTTTTTT
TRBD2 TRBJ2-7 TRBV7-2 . CASSLGLAGEDYEQYF TGTGCCAGCAGCTTAGGGCTAGCGGGGGAGGACTACGAGCAGTACTTC
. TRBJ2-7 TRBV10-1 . CASSARAGVKETSYEQYF TGCGCCAGCAGTGCAAGGGCAGGGGTCAAGGAAACCAGCTACGAGCAGTACTTC
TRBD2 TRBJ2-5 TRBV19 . CASSMGGGIQETQYF TGTGCCAGTAGTATGGGCGGGGGGATACAAGAGACCCAGTACTTC
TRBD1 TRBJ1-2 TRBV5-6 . CASSFQKDRDQYGYTF TGTGCCAGCAGCTTCCAAAAAGACAGGGACCAATATGGCTACACCTTC
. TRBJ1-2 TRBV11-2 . CASRGASGYGYTF TGTGCCAGCAGGGGGGCGTCCGGGTATGGCTACACCTTC
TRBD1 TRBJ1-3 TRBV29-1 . CSVEGRDRTFSGNTIYF TGCAGCGTTGAAGGAAGGGACAGAACCTTCTCTGGAAACACCATATATTTT
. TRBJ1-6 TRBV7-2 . CASRGPGLSSYNSPLHF TGTGCCAGCAGGGGCCCTGGCCTATCCTCCTATAATTCACCCCTCCACTTT
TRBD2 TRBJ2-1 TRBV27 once CASSLPPGLAREQFF TGTGCCAGCAGTTTACCGCCGGGACTAGCTCGGGAGCAGTTCTTC
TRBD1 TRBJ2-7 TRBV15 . CATSRSSTGGYEQYF TGTGCCACCAGCAGATCCTCGACAGGGGGCTACGAGCAGTACTTC
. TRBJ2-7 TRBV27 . CASSVQGSYEQYF TGTGCCAGCAGTGTACAGGGTTCCTACGAGCAGTACTTC
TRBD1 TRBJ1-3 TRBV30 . CAWTGQGENTIYF TGTGCCTGGACGGGACAGGGGGAAAACACCATATATTTT
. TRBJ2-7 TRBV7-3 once CASRQNRDNYEQYF TGTGCCAGCAGACAGAACCGGGACAACTACGAGCAGTACTTC
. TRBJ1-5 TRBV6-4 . CASSATGLGQPQHF TGTGCCAGCAGCGCTACAGGGCTGGGGCAGCCCCAGCATTTT
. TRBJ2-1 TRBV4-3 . CASSQGVSGGEQFF TGCGCCAGCAGCCAAGGGGTCTCCGGGGGTGAGCAGTTCTTC
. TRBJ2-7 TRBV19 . CASSISLDYEQYF TGTGCCAGTAGTATAAGCCTAGACTACGAGCAGTACTTC
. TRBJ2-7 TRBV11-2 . CASSLARTLSYEQYF TGTGCCAGCAGCTTAGCGCGGACATTAAGCTACGAGCAGTACTTC
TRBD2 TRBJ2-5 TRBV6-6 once CASSYTRRGDKETQYF TGTGCCAGCAGTTACACCAGGCGGGGGGATAAAGAGACCCAGTACTTC
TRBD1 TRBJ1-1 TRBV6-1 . CASSWDRVPEAFF TGTGCCAGCAGCTGGGACAGGGTGCCTGAAGCTTTCTTT
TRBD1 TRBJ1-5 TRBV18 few CASSPDRDNQPQHF TGTGCCAGCTCACCCGACAGGGACAATCAGCCCCAGCATTTT
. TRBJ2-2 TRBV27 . CASSFSISPGELFF TGTGCCAGCAGTTTTTCGATTAGCCCCGGGGAGCTGTTTTTT
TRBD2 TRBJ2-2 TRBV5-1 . CASSPGTSFETGELFF TGCGCCAGCAGCCCCGGGACTAGCTTCGAAACCGGGGAGCTGTTTTTT
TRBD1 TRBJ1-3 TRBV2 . CASSEGGPPTGLGGNTIYF TGTGCCAGCAGTGAAGGCGGCCCCCCGACAGGGCTGGGAGGAAACACCATATATTTT
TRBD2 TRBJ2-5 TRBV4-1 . CASSQARGLPYQETQYF TGCGCCAGCAGCCAAGCTAGGGGACTACCGTACCAAGAGACCCAGTACTTC
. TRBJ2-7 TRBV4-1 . CASSQAQGPYEQYF TGCGCCAGCAGCCAAGCACAGGGACCTTACGAGCAGTACTTC
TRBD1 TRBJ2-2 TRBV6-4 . CASSDSTGAGELFF TGTGCCAGCAGTGACTCGACAGGGGCCGGGGAGCTGTTTTTT
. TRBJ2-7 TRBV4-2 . CASSQGIVVDEQYF TGTGCCAGCAGCCAAGGAATAGTTGTCGACGAGCAGTACTTC
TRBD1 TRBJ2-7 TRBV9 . CASSVGDRTYEQYF TGTGCCAGCAGCGTAGGGGACAGGACCTACGAGCAGTACTTC
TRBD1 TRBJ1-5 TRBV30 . CAWADRELYSNQPQHF TGTGCCTGGGCGGACAGGGAACTATATAGCAATCAGCCCCAGCATTTT
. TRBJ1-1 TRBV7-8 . CASSLEDNPLEAFF TGTGCCAGCAGCTTAGAAGACAACCCTCTCGAAGCTTTCTTT
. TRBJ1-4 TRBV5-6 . CASSLGGNEKLFF TGTGCCAGCAGCTTGGGCGGCAATGAAAAACTGTTTTTT
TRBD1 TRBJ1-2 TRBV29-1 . CSAVAGQDPGYTF TGCAGCGCCGTAGCCGGACAGGACCCTGGCTACACCTTC
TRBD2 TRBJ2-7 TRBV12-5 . CASGLPGGEQYF TGTGCTAGTGGTTTGCCGGGGGGAGAGCAGTACTTC
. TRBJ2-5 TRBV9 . CASSVGFSAGETQYF TGTGCCAGCAGCGTAGGCTTCTCCGCGGGAGAGACCCAGTACTTC
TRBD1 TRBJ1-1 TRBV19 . CASQDRGHDMFDTEAFF TGTGCCAGCCAGGACAGGGGTCATGACATGTTTGACACTGAAGCTTTCTTT
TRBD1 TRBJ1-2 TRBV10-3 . CAISESVGTGRHNYGYTF TGTGCCATCAGTGAGTCGGTTGGGACAGGGAGGCATAACTATGGCTACACCTTC
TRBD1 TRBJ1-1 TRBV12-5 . CASGPLPADRSTSNSNMNTEAFF TGTGCTAGTGGTCCCCTACCCGCGGACAGGTCCACATCCAACAGCAATATGAACACTGAAGCTTTCTTT
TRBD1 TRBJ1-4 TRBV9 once CASSVGDRLNEKLFF TGTGCCAGCAGCGTAGGGGACAGACTAAATGAAAAACTGTTTTTT
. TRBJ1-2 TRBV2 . CASSDREDYGYTF TGTGCCAGCAGTGACAGGGAGGACTATGGCTACACCTTC